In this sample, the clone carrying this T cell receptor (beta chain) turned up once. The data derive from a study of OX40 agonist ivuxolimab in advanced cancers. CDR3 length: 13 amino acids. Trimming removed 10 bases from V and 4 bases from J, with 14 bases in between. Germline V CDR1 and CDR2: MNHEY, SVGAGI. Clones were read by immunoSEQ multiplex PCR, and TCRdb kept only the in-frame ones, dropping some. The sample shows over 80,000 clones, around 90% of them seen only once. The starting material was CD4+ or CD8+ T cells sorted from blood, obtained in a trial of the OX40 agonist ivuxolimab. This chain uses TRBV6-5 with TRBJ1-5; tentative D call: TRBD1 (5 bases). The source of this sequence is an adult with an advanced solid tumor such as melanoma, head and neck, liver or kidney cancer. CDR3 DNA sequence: TGTGCCACCACCAGGGAACTTAATCAGCCCCAGCATTTT. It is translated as CATTRELNQPQHF.